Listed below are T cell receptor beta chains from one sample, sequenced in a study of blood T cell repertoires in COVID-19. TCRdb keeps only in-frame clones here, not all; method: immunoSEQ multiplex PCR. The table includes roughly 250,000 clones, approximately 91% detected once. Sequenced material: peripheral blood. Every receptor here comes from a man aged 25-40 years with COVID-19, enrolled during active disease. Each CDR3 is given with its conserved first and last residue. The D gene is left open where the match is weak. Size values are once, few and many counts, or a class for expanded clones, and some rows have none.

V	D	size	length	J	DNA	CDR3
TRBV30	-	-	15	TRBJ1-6	TGTGCCTGGGAGGTCGGAGGATCCTATAATTCACCCCTCCACTTT	CAWEVGGSYNSPLHF
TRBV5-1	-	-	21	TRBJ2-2	TGCGCCAGCAGACCCGGCGGGAGTCAGGGGCACCCACTCGCGAACACCGGGGAGCTGTTTTTT	CASRPGGSQGHPLANTGELFF
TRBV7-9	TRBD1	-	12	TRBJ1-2	TGTGCCAGCAGCCGACAGGGGAGTGGCTACACCTTC	CASSRQGSGYTF
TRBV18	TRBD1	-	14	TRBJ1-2	TGTGCCAGCTCACCGGGACAGGGGGCGTCAGGCTACACCTTC	CASSPGQGASGYTF
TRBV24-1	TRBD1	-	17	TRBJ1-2	TGTGCCACCAGTGATTTGCGGTGGACAGGAGGCAACTATGGCTACACCTTC	CATSDLRWTGGNYGYTF
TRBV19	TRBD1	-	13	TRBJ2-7	TGTGCCACTCGGACAGGACCACCCTACGAGCAGTACTTC	CATRTGPPYEQYF
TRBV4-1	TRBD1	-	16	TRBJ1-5	TGCGCCAGCAGCCCGGACAGGGGAGAGGGCAATCAGCCCCAGCATTTT	CASSPDRGEGNQPQHF
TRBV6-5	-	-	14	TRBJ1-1	TGTGCCAGCAGCCCGGGTGGCAGCGGGCCTGAAGCTTTCTTT	CASSPGGSGPEAFF
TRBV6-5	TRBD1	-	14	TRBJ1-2	TGTGCCAGCAGTTACTCGGGGACAGGGGGCGGCTACACCTTC	CASSYSGTGGGYTF
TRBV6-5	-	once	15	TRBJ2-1	TGTGCCAGCAACCCACAGGGAGCTCACAATGGCGAGCAGTTCTTC	CASNPQGAHNGEQFF
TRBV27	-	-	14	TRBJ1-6	TGTGCCAGCAGCCTCGGGGGGCGCAATTCACCCCTCCACTTT	CASSLGGRNSPLHF
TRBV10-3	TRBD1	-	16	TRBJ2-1	TGTGCCATCAGTGAGCGGGGACAGGTACCTTACAATGAGCAGTTCTTC	CAISERGQVPYNEQFF
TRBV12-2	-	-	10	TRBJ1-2	TGTGCAAGTCGTAGCTATGGCTACACCTTC	CASRSYGYTF
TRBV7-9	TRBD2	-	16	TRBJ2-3	TGTGCCAGCAGCTCGGGGACTAGCGGGGGGACGAATACGCAGTATTTT	CASSSGTSGGTNTQYF
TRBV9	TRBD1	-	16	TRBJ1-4	TGTGCCAGCAGCGCAAGACAGGGGTTCGAGGGTGAAAAACTGTTTTTT	CASSARQGFEGEKLFF